These 10 T cell receptor beta chains were all obtained from the same sample, sequenced in a study of blood T cell repertoires in COVID-19. Only in-frame clones appear in the TCRdb table, and some are missing; sequencing was by immunoSEQ multiplex PCR. Here the sample spans 190,000 or so clones, around 89% being singletons. Sequences were obtained from PBMCs or T cells enriched from blood (not recorded which). These receptors originate from a woman aged 18-30 years who had recovered from COVID-19.

This rearrangement joins TRBV28 to TRBJ2-7; possible D gene TRBD1, 6 bases. In germline, CDR1 is MDHEN, CDR2 SYDVKM. With 8 bases removed from V and 0 bases from J, the gap between germline ends came to 11 bases. The CDR3 has 13 residues. In nucleotides, the CDR3 is TGTGCCAGCCGCCCGGACAGCTCCTACGAGCAGTACTTC. Residues: CASRPDSSYEQYF.

This sequence joins TRBV19 and TRBJ1-5, with D possibly TRBD1 on 6 matching bases. CDR3 size: 15 residues. Germline-derived CDR1 and CDR2 are LNHDA and SQIVND (reference sequence). Between the trimmed V and J ends, which lost 3 bases and 0 bases, there was a span of 9 bases. DNA of the CDR3: TGTGCCAGTAGTATGGGGGCGGGTAGCAATCAGCCCCAGCATTTT. Amino acids: CASSMGAGSNQPQHF.

In this sample, this clone turned up once. Here the CDR3 DNA reads TGTGCCAGCAGCGTAGAGGACAGGGTGCAAGAGACCCAGTACTTC. Its protein is CASSVEDRVQETQYF. The chain links TRBV9 to TRBJ2-5; TRBD1 aligns across 8 bases. Trimming at V came to 0 bases and at J to 2 bases, leaving 3 bases not matched to a gene. Germline lookup yields CDR1 SGDLS and CDR2 YYNGEE. This CDR3 spans 15 amino acids. Looking up the rest from reference TRBV9 and TRBJ2-5 gives the full variable domain: DSGVTQTPKHLITATGQRVTLRCSPRSGDLSVYWYQQSLDQGLQFLIQYYNGEERAKGNILERFSAQQFPDLHSELNLSSLELGDSALYFCASSVEDRVQETQYFGPGTRLLVL.

The chain recombines TRBV6-4 with TRBJ2-3; 10 nucleotides line up with TRBD2. Germline CDR1 reads MRHNA; CDR2 reads SNTAGT. The CDR3 has 15 residues. J gave up 6 bases and V 0 bases, and 3 bases lay outside the gene matches. The CDR3 nucleotides read TGTGCCAGCAGTGACTCTAGCGGGGGGATGGATACGCAGTATTTT. Residues: CASSDSSGGMDTQYF.

The V and J genes are TRBV7-3 and TRBJ2-3; TRBD2 aligns across 12 bases. In germline, CDR1 is SGHTA, CDR2 FQGTGA. Unmatched junction bases numbered 0, after V lost 4 bases and J lost 4 bases. The CDR3 extends over 14 amino acids. The CDR3 DNA sequence: TGTGCCAGCAGCTCTAGCGGGGGGGCAGATACGCAGTATTTT. Amino acid sequence: CASSSSGGADTQYF.

This chain links TRBV7-9 with TRBJ1-1; no clear D. The CDR3 length is 12 residues. The V and J ends lost 8 bases and 0 bases respectively, with 7 bases between them. Germline V CDR1 and CDR2: SEHNR, FQNEAQ (reference sequence). DNA of the CDR3: TGTGCCAGCGTACTGATGAACACTGAAGCTTTCTTT. Its translation is CASVLMNTEAFF.

This rearrangement joins TRBV28 to TRBJ1-4; D is unclear. The CDR3 contains 10 residues. Germline lookup yields CDR1 MDHEN and CDR2 SYDVKM. V lost 8 bases and J 8 bases, leaving 6 bases between the germline ends. The CDR3 DNA sequence: TGTGCCAGCGCTACGGAAAAACTGTTTTTT. Translation gives CASATEKLFF.

The genes are TRBV5-1 and TRBJ2-3; 11 bases fit TRBD1. V gave up 1 base and J gave up 5 bases; unmatched junction bases: 3. CDR3 length: 15 amino acids. The germline gives CDR1 SGHRS, CDR2 YFSETQ. The CDR3 here is CASSLMGQGGDTQYF. The CDR3 coding sequence is TGCGCCAGCAGCTTGATGGGACAGGGGGGAGATACGCAGTATTTT.

DNA of the CDR3: TGTGCCAGCAGCACGACTCAGGGGGCTGGCAATGAGCAGTTCTTC. This codes for CASSTTQGAGNEQFF. This chain joins TRBV5-6 and TRBJ2-1; 8 bases fit TRBD1. Trimming at V came to 4 bases and at J to 6 bases, leaving 9 bases not matched to a gene. Germline lookup yields CDR1 SGHDT and CDR2 YYEEEE. The CDR3 spans 15 residues.

The J gene is TRBJ2-5, the V gene TRBV7-8; 12 nucleotides agree with TRBD2. Germline CDR1 is SGHVS and CDR2 is FQNEAQ. With 5 bases clipped from V and 5 bases from J, the junction kept 6 bases outside the gene matches. CDR3 length: 15 residues. The CDR3 region has the DNA TGTGCCAGCAGCAATCGACTAGCGGGGGTGGAGACCCAGTACTTC. This sequence encodes CASSNRLAGVETQYF.